The clone carrying this T cell receptor (beta chain) has at least ten counts. V lost 0 bases to trimming and J lost 4 bases, with 4 bases between them. CDR1 is ENHRY and CDR2 is SYGVKD in the germline V gene. The CDR3 totals 13 residues. TCRdb analysed the RT-PCR reads with MiXCR anew, one entry per CDR3 protein. The sample comprises 650,000 to 800,000 distinct CDR3 sequences, approximately 15% of which are singletons, and 3.6% rests with the top ten. The source of this sequence is a female donor in good health, serving as a healthy control. The sequenced material came from memory CD4+ T cells from blood. The chain uses TRBV10-3 and TRBJ2-1; no clear D. CDR3 DNA: TGTGCCATCAGTGAGTCGTTATACAATGAGCAGTTCTTC. It specifies CAISESLYNEQFF.